Below, 23 T cell receptor beta chains from the same sample are listed, as sequenced in a study of T cell responses to AZD1222 COVID-19 vaccine. Assay: immunoSEQ multiplex PCR; the TCRdb copy retains only in-frame clones and omits some. The sample holds tens of thousands of clones; around 90% are singletons and the top ten take 2.4%. The material sequenced was peripheral blood, taken on day 0 of AZD1222 vaccination. Receptor source: an adult in good health.

The chain uses TRBV5-1 and TRBJ2-1; the match to TRBD1 covers 7 bases. Germline V gene sequence: CDR1 SGHRS, CDR2 YFSETQ. The V segment lost 3 bases and the J segment 7 bases; nucleotides outside the gene matches: 10. CDR3 length: 15 amino acids. CDR3: CASSSTGIAANEQFF. CDR3 sequence (DNA): TGCGCCAGCAGCTCGACAGGGATCGCGGCGAATGAGCAGTTCTTC.

V and J are TRBV7-9 and TRBJ1-2; no clear D. Trimming took off 5 bases at V and 5 bases at J, with 12 bases between the two ends. Per the germline V gene, CDR1 is SEHNR and CDR2 is FQNEAQ (reference sequence). CDR3 length: 13 residues. For the CDR3, the DNA is TGTGCCAGCAGCCCCCGCGGAGGATATGGCTACACCTTC. The encoded protein is CASSPRGGYGYTF.

V gene TRBV5-1 combines with J gene TRBJ1-1; a possible D gene is TRBD1 (6 bases). This CDR3 is built from 14 residues. The V gene's germline CDR1 is SGHRS and CDR2 YFSETQ. V dropped 0 bases and J dropped 4 bases, with 10 bases sitting between them. The CDR3 DNA is TGCGCCAGCAGCTTGGTGGGACATCTCACTGAAGCTTTCTTT. Protein product: CASSLVGHLTEAFF. The full variable domain, in which reference TRBV5-1 and TRBJ1-1 provide the parts outside the CDR3, is KAGVTQTPRYLIKTRGQQVTLSCSPISGHRSVSWYQQTPGQGLQFLFEYFSETQRNKGNFPGRFSGRQFSNSRSEMNVSTLELGDSALYLCASSLVGHLTEAFFGQGTRLTVV.

The CDR3 region is CASSLYRGDGYTF. In nucleotides, the CDR3 is TGCGCCAGCAGCTTGTACAGGGGAGACGGCTACACCTTC. The rearrangement uses TRBV5-1 and TRBJ1-2; 7 bases match TRBD1. The CDR3 extends over 13 amino acids. Trimming at V came to 1 base and at J to 8 bases, leaving 5 bases not matched to a gene. Germline CDR1 and CDR2: SGHRS and YFSETQ.

This chain joins TRBV7-3 and TRBJ1-2; D is unresolved. CDR3 length: 13 amino acids. Germline assignment: CDR1 SGHTA and CDR2 FQGTGA. The V end was cut by 2 bases, the J end by 5 bases, with 9 bases between. CDR3 protein: CASSLDGGYGYTF. The CDR3, as DNA: TGTGCCAGCAGCTTAGACGGCGGGTATGGCTACACCTTC.

The rearrangement uses TRBV6-5 and TRBJ2-1, with 7 bases lining up with TRBD2. Trimming took 6 bases from V and 10 from J; bases not matched to a gene: 6. The CDR3 contains 12 residues. Germline V gives CDR1 MNHEY, CDR2 SVGAGI. This chain's CDR3 is CASSVPAGEQFF. As DNA, the CDR3 is TGTGCCAGCAGCGTCCCAGCGGGAGAGCAGTTCTTC.

The DNA of the CDR3 is TGTGCCAGCAGCTTACAGAACTATGGCTACACCTTC. The encoded protein is CASSLQNYGYTF. The chain links TRBV7-8 to TRBJ1-2; D call uncertain. This CDR3 comprises 12 residues. CDR1 is SGHVS and CDR2 is FQNEAQ in the germline V gene. Trimming cost V 2 bases and J 2 bases, with 3 bases left between them.

This clone appeared a single time. The chain is built from TRBV7-9 and TRBJ1-2, with unresolved D. Germline V CDR1 and CDR2: SEHNR, FQNEAQ (reference sequence). The CDR3 runs to 18 residues. The V gene lost 1 base and the J gene lost 2 bases, with 20 bases spanning the gap. CDR3 sequence: CASSLEVMRVNKNYGYTF. CDR3 nucleotides: TGTGCCAGCAGCTTAGAGGTCATGAGGGTCAATAAAAACTATGGCTACACCTTC. Drawing the rest from reference TRBV7-9 and TRBJ1-2, the complete variable domain is DTGVSQNPRHKITKRGQNVTFRCDPISEHNRLYWYRQTLGQGPEFLTYFQNEAQLEKSRLLSDRFSAERPKGSFSTLEIQRTEQGDSAMYLCASSLEVMRVNKNYGYTFGSGTRLTVV.

The chain employs TRBV11-2 and TRBJ1-1; a weak D match, TRBD1 (6 bases). Germline V CDR1 and CDR2: SGHAT, FQNNGV. The CDR3 spans 12 residues. The V end was cut by 5 bases, the J end by 6 bases, with 10 bases between. CDR3 in amino acids: CASSPGAAEAFF. DNA for the CDR3: TGTGCCAGCAGCCCAGGGGCCGCTGAAGCTTTCTTT.

This clone was picked up a small number of times. V is TRBV5-1 and J is TRBJ1-5; D gene unclear. The CDR3 has 14 amino acids. The V gene's germline CDR1 is SGHRS and CDR2 YFSETQ. V was pared by 0 bases and J by 3 bases, with 7 bases between. The CDR3 DNA follows: TGCGCCAGCAGCTTGGAGCATCCCAATCAGCCCCAGCATTTT. It yields the protein CASSLEHPNQPQHF. Looking up the rest from reference TRBV5-1 and TRBJ1-5 gives the full variable domain: KAGVTQTPRYLIKTRGQQVTLSCSPISGHRSVSWYQQTPGQGLQFLFEYFSETQRNKGNFPGRFSGRQFSNSRSEMNVSTLELGDSALYLCASSLEHPNQPQHFGDGTRLSIL.

This chain joins TRBV4-3 and TRBJ2-2, with 10 nucleotides matching TRBD2. Germline CDR1 and CDR2: LGHNA and YSLEER. This CDR3 has 16 residues. V gave up 1 base and J gave up 6 bases; unmatched junction bases: 5. DNA for the CDR3: TGCGCCAGCAGCCAAGTGAGTCTAGCGGGGGCCGGGGAGCTGTTTTTT. The encoded protein is CASSQVSLAGAGELFF.

The rearrangement uses TRBV4-3 and TRBJ2-6; D might be TRBD1 (6 bases). CDR3 length: 18 residues. Germline-derived CDR1 and CDR2 are LGHNA and YSLEER. V was cut by 3 bases and J by 2 bases, with 17 bases left in between. CDR3 sequence reads: CASSQRTVGGPGANVLTF. CDR3 coding DNA: TGCGCCAGCAGCCAGAGGACAGTCGGAGGTCCTGGGGCCAACGTCCTGACTTTC.

The chain links TRBV29-1 to TRBJ1-1; D remains unclear. Deletions cut 7 bases from V and 1 base from J, with 4 bases between. Germline V lookup: CDR1 SQVTM, CDR2 ANQGSEA. This CDR3 has 10 residues. The CDR3 sequence is CSAKNTEAFF. In DNA form, the CDR3 reads TGCAGCGCAAAGAACACTGAAGCTTTCTTT.

This chain links TRBV5-1 with TRBJ2-3, with D perhaps matching TRBD1 or TRBD2 (5 bases each). The V gene lost 4 bases and the J gene lost 5 bases, with 17 bases spanning the gap. Germline assignment: CDR1 SGHRS and CDR2 YFSETQ. This CDR3 is built from 15 residues. CDR3 protein: CASSPPGGGEDTQYF. In nucleotides, the CDR3 is TGCGCCAGCAGCCCACCCGGTGGGGGAGAAGATACGCAGTATTTT.

The chain uses TRBV19 and TRBJ1-2, with TRBD1 matching over 8 bases. CDR1 is LNHDA, CDR2 SQIVND, per germline (reference sequence). The length of the CDR3 is 14 residues. After removal of 4 bases from V and 6 bases from J, the junction contained 7 bases not matched to a gene. The CDR3 nucleotides are TGTGCCAGTAGTAAGGACAGGGTTAATGATGGCTACACCTTC. Residues: CASSKDRVNDGYTF.

The V gene is TRBV6-6, the J gene TRBJ1-6, with TRBD1 matching over 9 bases. Germline loops: CDR1 MNHNY, CDR2 SVGAGI (reference sequence). The CDR3 extends over 17 amino acids. V was pared by 5 bases and J by 7 bases, with 12 bases of the junction left unmatched. CDR3 protein: CASSPVGPGQGNSPLHF. CDR3 nucleotide sequence: TGTGCCAGCAGTCCAGTCGGGCCGGGACAGGGAAATTCACCCCTCCACTTT.

This clone was recorded once. The chain recombines TRBV18 with TRBJ1-1; D unclear. The V end was cut by 4 bases, the J end by 7 bases, with 19 bases between. Germline lookup yields CDR1 KGHSH and CDR2 LQKENI. The CDR3 is 15 residues long. The CDR3 nucleotides are TGTGCCAGCTCACTACTAAACTTTCAGGAGTATGAAGCTTTCTTT. Protein product: CASSLLNFQEYEAFF.

The rearrangement links TRBV6-2 or TRBV6-3 to TRBJ1-3; D remains ambiguous. Germline assignment: CDR1 MNHEY and CDR2 SVGEGT. The CDR3 consists of 13 residues. V lost 6 bases, J lost 2 bases, and 8 bases lay in between. CDR3: CASSWTTGNTIYF. In DNA, the CDR3 is TGTGCCAGCAGCTGGACTACTGGAAACACCATATATTTT.

The chain joins TRBV5-1 to TRBJ1-2; 12 bases fit TRBD1. This CDR3 is built from 14 residues. V gave up 5 bases and J gave up 2 bases; unmatched junction bases: 1. Germline-derived CDR1 and CDR2 are SGHRS and YFSETQ. CDR3 coding DNA: TGCGCCAGCAGGGGACAGGGGGCGAACTATGGCTACACCTTC. Translating gives CASRGQGANYGYTF.

V gene TRBV6-5 combines with J gene TRBJ1-6; 7 nucleotides align to TRBD1. The CDR3 extends over 15 amino acids. CDR1 and CDR2 (germline): MNHEY, SVGAGI. J gave up 8 bases and V 5 bases, and 9 bases lay outside the gene matches. The CDR3 coding sequence is TGTGCCAGCAGTCGAAAGACAGGGAATTATTCACCCCTCCACTTT. This encodes CASSRKTGNYSPLHF.

This clone was counted between two and nine times. The chain links TRBV6-4 to TRBJ2-1; 9 bases align to TRBD2. The CDR3 covers 15 residues. V gave up 6 bases and J gave up 8 bases; unmatched junction bases: 11. Germline V CDR1 and CDR2: MRHNA, SNTAGT. The CDR3 bases are TGTGCCAGCAGCGCTGCTAGCGGGGCCTTTGATGAGCAGTTCTTC. This sequence encodes CASSAASGAFDEQFF.

V gene TRBV2 combines with J gene TRBJ2-5, with 7 bases lining up with TRBD2. Trimming at V came to 7 bases and at J to 5 bases, leaving 10 bases not matched to a gene. CDR1 and CDR2 (germline): SNHLY, FYNNEI. CDR3 length equals 14 residues. CDR3 sequence (DNA): TGTGCCAGCACCTCTCTAGCGGAAGGGGAGACCCAGTACTTC. Translating it yields CASTSLAEGETQYF.

V and J are TRBV6-5 and TRBJ2-1, with D hard to call. The CDR3 is made up of 12 amino acids. CDR1 and CDR2 (germline): MNHEY, SVGAGI. V lost 4 bases to trimming and J lost 2 bases, with 3 bases between them. DNA for the CDR3: TGTGCCAGCAGTTCCCCCTACAATGAGCAGTTCTTC. This translates into CASSSPYNEQFF.